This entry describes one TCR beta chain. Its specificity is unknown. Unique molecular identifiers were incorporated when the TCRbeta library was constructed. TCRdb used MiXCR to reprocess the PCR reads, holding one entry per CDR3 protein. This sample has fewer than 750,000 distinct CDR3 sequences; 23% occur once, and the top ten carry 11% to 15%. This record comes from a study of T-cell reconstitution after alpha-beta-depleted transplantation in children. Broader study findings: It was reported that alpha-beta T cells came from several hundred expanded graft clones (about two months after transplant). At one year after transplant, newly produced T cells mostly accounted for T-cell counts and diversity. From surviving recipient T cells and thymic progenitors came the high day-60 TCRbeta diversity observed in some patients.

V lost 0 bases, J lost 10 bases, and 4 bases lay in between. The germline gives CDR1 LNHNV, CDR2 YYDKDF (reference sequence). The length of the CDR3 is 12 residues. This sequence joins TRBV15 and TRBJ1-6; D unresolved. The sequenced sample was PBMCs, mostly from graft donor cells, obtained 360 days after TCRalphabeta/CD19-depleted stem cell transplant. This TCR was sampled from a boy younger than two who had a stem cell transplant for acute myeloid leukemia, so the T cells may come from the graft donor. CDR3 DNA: TGTGCCACCAGCAGAGAGACCTCACCCCTCCACTTT. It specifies CATSRETSPLHF.